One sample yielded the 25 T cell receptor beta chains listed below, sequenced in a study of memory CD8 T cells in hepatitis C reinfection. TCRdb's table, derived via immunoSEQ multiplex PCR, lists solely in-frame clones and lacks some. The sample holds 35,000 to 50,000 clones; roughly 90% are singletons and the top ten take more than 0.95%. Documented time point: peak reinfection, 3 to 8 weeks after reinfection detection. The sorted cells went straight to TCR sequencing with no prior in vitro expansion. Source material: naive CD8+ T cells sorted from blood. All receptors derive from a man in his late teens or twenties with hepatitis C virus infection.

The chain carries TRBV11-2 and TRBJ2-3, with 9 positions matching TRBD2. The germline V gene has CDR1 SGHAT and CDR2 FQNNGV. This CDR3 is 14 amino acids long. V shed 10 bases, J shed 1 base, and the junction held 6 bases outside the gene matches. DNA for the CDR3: TGTGCCATCTTAGCGGGAGTGGGCACAGATACGCAGTATTTT. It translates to CAILAGVGTDTQYF.

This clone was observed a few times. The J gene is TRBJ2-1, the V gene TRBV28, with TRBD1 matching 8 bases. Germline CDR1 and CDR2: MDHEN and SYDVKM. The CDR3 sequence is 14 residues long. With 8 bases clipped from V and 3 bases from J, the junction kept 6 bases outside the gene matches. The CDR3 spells CASALDRDYNEQFF. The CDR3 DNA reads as TGTGCCAGCGCGCTGGACAGGGACTACAATGAGCAGTTCTTC.

This CDR3 reads CASSLDRAYNQPQHF. In nucleotides, the CDR3 is TGTGCCAGCAGCTTGGACAGGGCCTACAATCAGCCCCAGCATTTT. This chain joins TRBV5-5 and TRBJ1-5, with D possibly matching TRBD1 (6 bases). Germline values: CDR1 SGHKS, CDR2 YYEKEE (reference sequence). The length of the CDR3 is 15 residues. Between the trimmed V and J ends, which lost 0 bases and 3 bases, there was a span of 10 bases.

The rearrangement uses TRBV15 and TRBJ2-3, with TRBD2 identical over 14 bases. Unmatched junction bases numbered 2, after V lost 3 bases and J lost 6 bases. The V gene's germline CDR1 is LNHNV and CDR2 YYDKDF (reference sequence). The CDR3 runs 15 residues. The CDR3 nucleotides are TGTGCCACCAGCAGCGGGACTAGCGGGGGTGATACGCAGTATTTT. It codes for CATSSGTSGGDTQYF.

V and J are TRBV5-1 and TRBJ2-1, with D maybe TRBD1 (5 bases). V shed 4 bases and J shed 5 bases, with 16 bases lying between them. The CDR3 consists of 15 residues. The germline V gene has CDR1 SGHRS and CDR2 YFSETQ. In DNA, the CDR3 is TGCGCCAGCAGCGAGAAGGGGAATTCGAACAATGAGCAGTTCTTC. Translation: CASSEKGNSNNEQFF.

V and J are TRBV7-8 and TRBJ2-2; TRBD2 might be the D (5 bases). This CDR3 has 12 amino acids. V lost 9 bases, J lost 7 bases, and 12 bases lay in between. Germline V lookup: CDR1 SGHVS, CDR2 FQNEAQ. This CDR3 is CASDLGDGELFF. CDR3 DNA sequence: TGTGCCAGTGACCTCGGGGACGGGGAGCTGTTTTTT. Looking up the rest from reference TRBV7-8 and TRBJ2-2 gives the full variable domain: GAGVSQSPRYKVAKRGQDVALRCDPISGHVSLFWYQQALGQGPEFLTYFQNEAQLDKSGLPSDRFFAERPEGSVSTLKIQRTQQEDSAVYLCASDLGDGELFFGEGSRLTVL.

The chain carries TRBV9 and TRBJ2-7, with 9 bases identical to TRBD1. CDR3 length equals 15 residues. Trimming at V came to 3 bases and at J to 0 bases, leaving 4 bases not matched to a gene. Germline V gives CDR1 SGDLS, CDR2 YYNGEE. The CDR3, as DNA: TGTGCCAGCAGCGCTGGGACAGGGATCTCCTACGAGCAGTACTTC. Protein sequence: CASSAGTGISYEQYF.

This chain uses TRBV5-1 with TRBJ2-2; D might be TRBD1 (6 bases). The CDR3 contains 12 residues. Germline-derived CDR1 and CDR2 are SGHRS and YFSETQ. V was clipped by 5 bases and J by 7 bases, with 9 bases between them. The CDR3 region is CASSSDSGELFF. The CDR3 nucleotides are TGCGCCAGCAGTTCGGACAGCGGGGAGCTGTTTTTT.

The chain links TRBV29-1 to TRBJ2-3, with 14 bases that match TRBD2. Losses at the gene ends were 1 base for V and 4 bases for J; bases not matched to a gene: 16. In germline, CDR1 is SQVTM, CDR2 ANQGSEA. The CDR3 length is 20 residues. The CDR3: CSVEGWTSGGPRVFADTQYF. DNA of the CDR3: TGCAGCGTTGAAGGTTGGACTAGCGGGGGGCCCAGGGTGTTCGCAGATACGCAGTATTTT.

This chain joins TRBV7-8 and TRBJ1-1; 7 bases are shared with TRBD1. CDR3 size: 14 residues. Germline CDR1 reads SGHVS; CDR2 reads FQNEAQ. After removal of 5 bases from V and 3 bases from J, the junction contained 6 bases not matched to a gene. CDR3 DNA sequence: TGTGCCAGCAGCCCCGACAGGGTGGACACTGAAGCTTTCTTT. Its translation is CASSPDRVDTEAFF.

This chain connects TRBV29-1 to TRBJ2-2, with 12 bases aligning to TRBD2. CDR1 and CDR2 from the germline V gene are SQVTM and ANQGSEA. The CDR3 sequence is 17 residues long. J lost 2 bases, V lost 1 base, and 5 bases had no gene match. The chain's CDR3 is CSVEGVTSGGNTGELFF. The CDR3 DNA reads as TGCAGCGTTGAAGGGGTGACTAGCGGGGGAAACACCGGGGAGCTGTTTTTT.

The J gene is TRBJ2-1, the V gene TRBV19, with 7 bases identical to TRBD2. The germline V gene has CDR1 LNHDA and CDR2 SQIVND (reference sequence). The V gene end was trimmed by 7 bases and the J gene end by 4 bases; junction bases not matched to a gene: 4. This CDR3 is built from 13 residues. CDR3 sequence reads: CASTNGGYNEQFF. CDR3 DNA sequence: TGTGCCAGTACAAACGGGGGGTACAATGAGCAGTTCTTC. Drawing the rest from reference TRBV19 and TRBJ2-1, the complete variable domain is DGGITQSPKYLFRKEGQNVTLSCEQNLNHDAMYWYRQDPGQGLRLIYYSQIVNDFQKGDIAEGYSVSREKKESFPLTVTSAQKNPTAFYLCASTNGGYNEQFFGPGTRLTVL.

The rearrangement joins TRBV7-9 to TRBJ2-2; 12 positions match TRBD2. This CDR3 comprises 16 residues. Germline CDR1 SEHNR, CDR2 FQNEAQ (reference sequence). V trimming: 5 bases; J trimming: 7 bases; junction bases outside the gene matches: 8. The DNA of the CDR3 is TGTGCCAGCAGCCTGGGACTAGCGGGCGAGGACGGGGAGCTGTTTTTT. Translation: CASSLGLAGEDGELFF.

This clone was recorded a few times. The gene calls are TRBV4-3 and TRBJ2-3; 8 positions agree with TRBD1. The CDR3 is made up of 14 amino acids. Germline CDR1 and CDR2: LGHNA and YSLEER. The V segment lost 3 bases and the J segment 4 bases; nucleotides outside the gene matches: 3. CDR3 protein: CASSQGTGSDTQYF. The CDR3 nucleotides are TGCGCCAGCAGCCAGGGGACAGGATCAGATACGCAGTATTTT.

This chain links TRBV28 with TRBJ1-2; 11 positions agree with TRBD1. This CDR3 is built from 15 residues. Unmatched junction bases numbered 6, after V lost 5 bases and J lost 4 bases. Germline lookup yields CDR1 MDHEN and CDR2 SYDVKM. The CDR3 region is CASSTLGTGGYGYTF. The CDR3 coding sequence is TGTGCCAGCAGTACCCTGGGGACAGGGGGCTATGGCTACACCTTC.

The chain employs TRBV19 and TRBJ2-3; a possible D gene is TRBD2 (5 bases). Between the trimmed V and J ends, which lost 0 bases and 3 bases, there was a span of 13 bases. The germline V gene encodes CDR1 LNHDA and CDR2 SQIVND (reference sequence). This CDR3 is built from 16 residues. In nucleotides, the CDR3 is TGTGCCAGTAGTATAGATCAAGAGGGAGAGACAGATACGCAGTATTTT. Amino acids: CASSIDQEGETDTQYF.

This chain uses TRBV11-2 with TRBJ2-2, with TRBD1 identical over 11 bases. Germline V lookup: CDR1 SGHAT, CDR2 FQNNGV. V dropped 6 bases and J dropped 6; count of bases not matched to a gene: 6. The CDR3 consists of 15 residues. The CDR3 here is CASSGTGGNPGELFF. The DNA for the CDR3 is TGTGCCAGCAGTGGGACAGGGGGAAACCCCGGGGAGCTGTTTTTT.

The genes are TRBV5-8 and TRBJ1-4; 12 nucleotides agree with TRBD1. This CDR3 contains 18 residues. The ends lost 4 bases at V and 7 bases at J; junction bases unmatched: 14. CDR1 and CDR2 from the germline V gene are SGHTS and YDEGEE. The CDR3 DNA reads TGTGCCAGCAGCGCGATCCCCGGGACAGGGGGCCAGGGTGAAAAACTGTTTTTT. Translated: CASSAIPGTGGQGEKLFF.

In nucleotides, the CDR3 is TGTGCCAGCGGACTGCCCGAGCAGTACTTC. This encodes CASGLPEQYF. The chain joins TRBV2 to TRBJ2-7; D is possibly TRBD2 (5 bases). Germline CDR1 SNHLY, CDR2 FYNNEI. The ends were cut back, 8 bases at V and 6 bases at J, with 8 bases in the middle. The CDR3 runs to 10 residues.

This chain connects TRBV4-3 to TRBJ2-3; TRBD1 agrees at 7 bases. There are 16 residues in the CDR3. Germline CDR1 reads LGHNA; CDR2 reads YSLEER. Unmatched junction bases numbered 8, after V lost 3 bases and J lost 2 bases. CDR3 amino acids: CASSQTGTENTDTQYF. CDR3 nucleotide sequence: TGCGCCAGCAGCCAGACCGGGACAGAAAACACAGATACGCAGTATTTT.

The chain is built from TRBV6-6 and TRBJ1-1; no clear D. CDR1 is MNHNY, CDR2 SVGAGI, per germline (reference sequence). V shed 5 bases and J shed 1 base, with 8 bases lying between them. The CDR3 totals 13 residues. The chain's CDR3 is CASSVPGNTEAFF. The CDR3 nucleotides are TGTGCCAGCAGTGTTCCAGGGAACACTGAAGCTTTCTTT.

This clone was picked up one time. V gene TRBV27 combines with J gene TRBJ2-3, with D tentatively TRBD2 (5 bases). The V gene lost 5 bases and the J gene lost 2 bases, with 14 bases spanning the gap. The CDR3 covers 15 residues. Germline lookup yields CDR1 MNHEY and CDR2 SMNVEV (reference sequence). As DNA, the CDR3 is TGTGCCAGCAGTCCCCTTACGGGAATCACAGATACGCAGTATTTT. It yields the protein CASSPLTGITDTQYF.

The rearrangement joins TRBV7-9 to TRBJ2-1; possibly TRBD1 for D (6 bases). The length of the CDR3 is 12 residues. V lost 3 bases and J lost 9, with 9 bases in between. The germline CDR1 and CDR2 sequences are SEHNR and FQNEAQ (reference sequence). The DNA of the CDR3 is TGTGCCAGCAGCTTGCAAGGGGGTGAGCAGTTCTTC. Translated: CASSLQGGEQFF.

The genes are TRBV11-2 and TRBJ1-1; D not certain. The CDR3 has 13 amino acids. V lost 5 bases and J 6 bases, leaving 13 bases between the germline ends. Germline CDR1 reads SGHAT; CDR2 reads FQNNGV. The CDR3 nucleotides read TGTGCCAGCAGCGCCTGGGAGGGCTCTGAAGCTTTCTTT. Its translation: CASSAWEGSEAFF.

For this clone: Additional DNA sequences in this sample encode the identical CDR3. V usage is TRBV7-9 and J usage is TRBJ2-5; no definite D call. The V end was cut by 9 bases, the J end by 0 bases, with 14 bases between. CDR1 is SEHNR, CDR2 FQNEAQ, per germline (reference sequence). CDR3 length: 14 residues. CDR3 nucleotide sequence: TGTGCCAGTTCCCTCGGCGGCAACCAAGAGACCCAGTACTTC. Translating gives CASSLGGNQETQYF. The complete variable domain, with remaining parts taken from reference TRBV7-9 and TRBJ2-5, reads DTGVSQNPRHKITKRGQNVTFRCDPISEHNRLYWYRQTLGQGPEFLTYFQNEAQLEKSRLLSDRFSAERPKGSFSTLEIQRTEQGDSAMYLCASSLGGNQETQYFGPGTRLLVL.